The T cell receptor (beta chain) under discussion was sequenced for a study of PD-1 blockade in classical Hodgkin lymphoma. This sample's time point: newly diagnosed, previously untreated cHL patient sample. The CD8+ T cells came from thawed PBMCs through magnetic negative selection. Some clones are missing from TCRdb's copy, which holds only in-frame ones; the method was immunoSEQ multiplex PCR. The sample lists approximately 9,000 clones, over 75% occurring once. Sequenced material: CD8+ T cells from blood. This receptor was taken from a human donor with classical Hodgkin lymphoma.

The CDR3 bases are TGCGCCAGCAGCCAACGAGGACAGCATAATTCACCCCTCCACTTT. Its translation is CASSQRGQHNSPLHF. This chain uses TRBV4-1 with TRBJ1-6; TRBD1 is a possible D gene (6 bases). Germline V gene sequence: CDR1 MGHRA, CDR2 YSYEKL. This CDR3 has 15 amino acids. V was shortened by 2 bases and J by 5 bases, with 10 bases between the two germline ends.